Here is one T cell receptor beta chain with its context. Its antigen is as yet unknown. This CDR3 is built from 14 residues. Germline CDR1 SEHNR, CDR2 FQNEAQ (reference sequence). Trimming took 5 bases from V and 2 from J, leaving 12 bases between them. These data are taken from a study of T-cell memory formation after mild COVID-19. Study information: Largely donor-specific TCR clusters were found. Study-level findings and limits: Contracting clones from day 15 to 85 showed balanced CD4/CD8; later expanders favored CD4+. Contracting clones localized mainly to CM and EM when CD4+ and mainly to EMRA when CD8+.

TCRdb reprocessed the 5' RACE reads with MiXCR, giving one entry per CDR3 protein. The sample carries hundreds of thousands of distinct CDR3 sequences, 16% recorded once. This receptor was obtained from a man between 18 and 29 years old who had mild COVID-19 (a few samples of this study predate the infection). Cell type and time point are not known. This chain links TRBV7-9 with TRBJ1-2, with D maybe TRBD1 (5 bases). The sequenced sample consisted of PBMCs or a T cell subset sorted from them (not recorded which). The CDR3 loop is CASSASRDNYGYTF. CDR3 in DNA: TGTGCCAGCAGCGCTTCTAGGGACAACTATGGCTACACCTTC.